This TCR beta chain was obtained from a study of human T cells and chemical hapten exposure. Turning to the study itself: Sensitization applied 2% DPC to approximately 2 cm by approximately 2 cm of upper inner arm skin.

Original handling: Sampled TCR counts reached a median of approximately 100,000 per sample, with values ranging from about 20,000 to 750,000. TCRdb reanalysed the RACE reads using MiXCR and keeps one entry per CDR3 protein. The V and J calls here are based on TCRdb, not the publication. The data hold 300,000 to 400,000 distinct CDR3 sequences, with roughly 5% observed a single time. From germline, CDR1 is SGHTA and CDR2 FQGNSA. Between the trimmed V and J ends, which lost 1 base and 6 bases, there was a span of 10 bases. The CDR3 loop spans 14 amino acids. Specified time point: pre-sensitization, week 0. The treatment: therapeutic diphenylcyclopropenone sensitization with weekly scalp DPC.

The chain couples TRBV7-2 to TRBJ2-4; D is undetermined. This TCR was sampled from a woman in her 50s with alopecia areata. Some clones in this sample may be carry-over from other donors' samples. Source: whole blood, taken in connection with sensitization to the hapten diphenylcyclopropenone (DPC). CDR3 sequence (DNA): TGTGCCAGCAGCTTAGGAGGCGACGCAAACATTCAGTACTTC. Encoded protein: CASSLGGDANIQYF.